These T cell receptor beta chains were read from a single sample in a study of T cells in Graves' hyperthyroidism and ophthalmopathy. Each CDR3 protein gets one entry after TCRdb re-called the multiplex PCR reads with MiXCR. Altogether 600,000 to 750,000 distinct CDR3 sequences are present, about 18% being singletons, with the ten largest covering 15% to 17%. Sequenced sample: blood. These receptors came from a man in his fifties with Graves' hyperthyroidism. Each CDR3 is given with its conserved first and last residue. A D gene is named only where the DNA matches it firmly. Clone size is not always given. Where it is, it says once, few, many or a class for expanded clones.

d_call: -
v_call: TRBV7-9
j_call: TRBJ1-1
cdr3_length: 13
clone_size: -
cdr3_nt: TGTGCCAGCAGCCCGCCCGAGGAAACTGAAGCTTTCTTT
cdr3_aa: CASSPPEETEAFF

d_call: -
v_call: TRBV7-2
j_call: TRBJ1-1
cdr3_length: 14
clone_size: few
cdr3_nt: TGTGCCAGCAGCTCTACAGGGCTCGTGCCTGAAGCTTTCTTT
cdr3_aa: CASSSTGLVPEAFF

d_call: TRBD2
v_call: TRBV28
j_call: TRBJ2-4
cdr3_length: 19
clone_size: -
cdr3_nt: TGTGCCAGCAGCGGCGCTGGGACTAGCGGGCGACAAGCCAAAAACATTCAGTACTTC
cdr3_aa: CASSGAGTSGRQAKNIQYF

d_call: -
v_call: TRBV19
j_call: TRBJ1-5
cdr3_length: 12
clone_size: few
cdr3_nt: TGTGCCAGTAGTATGGGGTTTCAGCCCCAGCATTTT
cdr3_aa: CASSMGFQPQHF

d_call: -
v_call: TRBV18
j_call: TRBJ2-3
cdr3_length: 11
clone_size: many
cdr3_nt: TGTGCCAGCTCGGATGCAGATACGCAGTATTTT
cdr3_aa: CASSDADTQYF

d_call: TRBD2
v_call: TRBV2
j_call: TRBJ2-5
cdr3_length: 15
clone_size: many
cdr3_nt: TGTGCCAGCACCGAGGGAGGGGCCCTCCTTGAGACCCAGTACTTC
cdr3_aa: CASTEGGALLETQYF

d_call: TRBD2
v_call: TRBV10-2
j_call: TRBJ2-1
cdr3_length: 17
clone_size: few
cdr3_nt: TGCGCCAGCAGTGAGTACGTAGCGGGAGTTAGAGGGAATGAGCAGTTCTTC
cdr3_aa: CASSEYVAGVRGNEQFF

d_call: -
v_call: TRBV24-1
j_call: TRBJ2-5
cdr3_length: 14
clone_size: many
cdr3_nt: TGTGCCACCAGTGATTTGGGGGGAGACGAGACCCAGTACTTC
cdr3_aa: CATSDLGGDETQYF

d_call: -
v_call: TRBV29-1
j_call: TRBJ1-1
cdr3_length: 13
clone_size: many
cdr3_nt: TGCAGCGTGGGGGTGAGACCCGACACTGAAGCTTTCTTT
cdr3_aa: CSVGVRPDTEAFF

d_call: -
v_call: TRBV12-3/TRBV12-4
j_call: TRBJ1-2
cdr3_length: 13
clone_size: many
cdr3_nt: TGTGCCAGCAGTTTAACAGTCTTGGCTGGCTACACCTTC
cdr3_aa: CASSLTVLAGYTF

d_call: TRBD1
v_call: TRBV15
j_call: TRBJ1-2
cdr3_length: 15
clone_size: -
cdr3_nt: TGTGCCACCAGCAGAGGACAGGGAAGATATAATGGCTACACCTTC
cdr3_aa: CATSRGQGRYNGYTF

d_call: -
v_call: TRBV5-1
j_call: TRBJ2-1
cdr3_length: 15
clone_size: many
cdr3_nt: TGCGCCAGCAGCGCCCGGGACTCTAAGTACAATGAGCAGTTCTTC
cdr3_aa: CASSARDSKYNEQFF

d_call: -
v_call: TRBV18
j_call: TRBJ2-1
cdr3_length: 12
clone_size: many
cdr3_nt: TGTGCCAGCTCACCGGGCTTGGATGAGCAGTTCTTC
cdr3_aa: CASSPGLDEQFF

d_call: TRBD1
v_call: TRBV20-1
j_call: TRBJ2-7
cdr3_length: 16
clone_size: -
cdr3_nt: TGCAGTGCTAGAGATACCGGGACAGGGAGCTCCTACGAGCAGTACTTC
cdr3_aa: CSARDTGTGSSYEQYF

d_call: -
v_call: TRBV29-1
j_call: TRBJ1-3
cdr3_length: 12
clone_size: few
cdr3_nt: TGCAGCGTTCAGGAGGCTGGAAACACCATATATTTT
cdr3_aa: CSVQEAGNTIYF

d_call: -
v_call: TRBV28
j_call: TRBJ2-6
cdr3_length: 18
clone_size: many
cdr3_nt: TGTGCCAGCAGTTTGGGGAGACCATCCCCCCCTGGGGCCAACGTCCTGACTTTC
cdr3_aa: CASSLGRPSPPGANVLTF

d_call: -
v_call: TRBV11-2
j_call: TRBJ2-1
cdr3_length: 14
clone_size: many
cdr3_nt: TGTGCCAGCAGCCCAGCCCCGCAGGGCAATGAGCAGTTCTTC
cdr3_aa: CASSPAPQGNEQFF

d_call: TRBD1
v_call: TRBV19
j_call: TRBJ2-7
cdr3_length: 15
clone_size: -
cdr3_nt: TGTGCCAGTAGTATTTCCGGGACAGGGGGAAACGAGCAGTACTTC
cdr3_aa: CASSISGTGGNEQYF

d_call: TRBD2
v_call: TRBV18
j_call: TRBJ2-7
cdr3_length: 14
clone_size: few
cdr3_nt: TGTGCCAGCTCATTTAGCGGGACCCCCTACGAGCAGTACTTC
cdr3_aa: CASSFSGTPYEQYF

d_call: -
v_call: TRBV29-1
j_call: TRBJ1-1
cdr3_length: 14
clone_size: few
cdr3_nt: TGCAGCACCCTTTCGAACTCGATTCACACTGAAGCTTTCTTT
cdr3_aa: CSTLSNSIHTEAFF

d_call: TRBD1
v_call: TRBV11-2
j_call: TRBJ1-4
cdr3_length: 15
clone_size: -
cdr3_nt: TGTGCCAGCAGCTCCACAGGGGAACCGACGGAAAAACTGTTTTTT
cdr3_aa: CASSSTGEPTEKLFF

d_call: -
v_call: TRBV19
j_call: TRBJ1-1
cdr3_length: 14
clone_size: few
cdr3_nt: TGTGCCACCTCGGACGACAGGAAGAACACTGAAGCTTTCTTT
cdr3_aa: CATSDDRKNTEAFF

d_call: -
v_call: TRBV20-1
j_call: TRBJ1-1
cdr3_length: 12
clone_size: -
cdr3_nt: TGCAGTGCTGGCCGGGACTCTCAAGAGGCTTTCTTT
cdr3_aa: CSAGRDSQEAFF

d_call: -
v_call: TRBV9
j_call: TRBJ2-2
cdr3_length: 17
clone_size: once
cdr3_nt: TGTGCCAGCAGCGGCCGGGACACCCCCAACGGCACCGGGGAGCTGTTTTTT
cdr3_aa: CASSGRDTPNGTGELFF

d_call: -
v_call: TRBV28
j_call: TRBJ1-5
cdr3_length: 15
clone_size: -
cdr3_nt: TGTGCCAGCAGTGTCGCAGGGCAATTCAATCAGCCCCAGCATTTT
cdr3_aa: CASSVAGQFNQPQHF

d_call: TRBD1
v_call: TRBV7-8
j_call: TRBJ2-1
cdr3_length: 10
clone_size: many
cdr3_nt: TGTGCCAGCAGCGGGACAGTGCAGTTCTTC
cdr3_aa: CASSGTVQFF

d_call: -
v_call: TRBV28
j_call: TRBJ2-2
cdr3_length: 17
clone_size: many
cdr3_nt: TGTGCCAGCAGTTTAACGGGGGCAGGGTATTTACCCGGGGAGCTGTTTTTT
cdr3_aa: CASSLTGAGYLPGELFF

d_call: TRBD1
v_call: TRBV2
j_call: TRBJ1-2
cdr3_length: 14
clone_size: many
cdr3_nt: TGTGCCAGCAGTGACCCGGGACAGGGCTATGGCTACACCTTC
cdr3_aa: CASSDPGQGYGYTF

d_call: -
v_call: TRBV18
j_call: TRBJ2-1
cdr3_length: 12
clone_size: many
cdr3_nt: TGTGCCAGCGGGGGGAGATACAATGAGCAGTTCTTC
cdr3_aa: CASGGRYNEQFF

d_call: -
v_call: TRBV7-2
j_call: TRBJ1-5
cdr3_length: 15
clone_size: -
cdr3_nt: TGTGCCAGCAGCTTGGTACGGGGTAGCAATCAGCCCCAGCATTTT
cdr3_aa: CASSLVRGSNQPQHF

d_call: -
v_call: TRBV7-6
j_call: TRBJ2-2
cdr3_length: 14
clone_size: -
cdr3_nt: TGTGCCGCGGGGGGACAGGGACGGGCCGGGGAGCTGTTTTTT
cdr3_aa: CAAGGQGRAGELFF

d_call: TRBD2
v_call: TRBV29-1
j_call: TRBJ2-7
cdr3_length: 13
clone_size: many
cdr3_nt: TGCAGCGTTGAAAGCGGGAGGGACTACGAGCAGTACTTC
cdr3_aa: CSVESGRDYEQYF

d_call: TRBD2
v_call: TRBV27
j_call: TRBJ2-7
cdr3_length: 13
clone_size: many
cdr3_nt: TGTGCCACTGGGACTAGCGGGACAAACGAGCAGTACTTC
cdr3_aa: CATGTSGTNEQYF

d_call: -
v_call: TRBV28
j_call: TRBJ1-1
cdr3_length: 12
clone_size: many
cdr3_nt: TGTGCCAGCACTTCAGGGTACACTGAAGCTTTCTTT
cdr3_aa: CASTSGYTEAFF

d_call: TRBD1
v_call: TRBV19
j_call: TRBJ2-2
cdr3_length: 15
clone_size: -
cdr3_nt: TGTGCCAGTAGTACCGGGACAGGGTGGACCGGGGAGCTGTTTTTT
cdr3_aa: CASSTGTGWTGELFF

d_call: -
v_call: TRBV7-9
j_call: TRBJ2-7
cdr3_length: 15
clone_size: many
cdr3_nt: TGTGCCAGCAGCCCGACCCGTTCGGGAGCCTACGAGCAGTACTTC
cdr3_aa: CASSPTRSGAYEQYF

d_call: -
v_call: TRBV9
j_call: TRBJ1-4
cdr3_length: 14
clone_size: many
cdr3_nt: TGTGCCAGCAGCGTAGACCATGGGGTAGAAAAACTGTTTTTT
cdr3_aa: CASSVDHGVEKLFF

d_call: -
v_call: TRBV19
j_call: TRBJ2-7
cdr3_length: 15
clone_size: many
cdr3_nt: TGTGCCAGTAGTATGACGGGCGAAACTTCCTACGAGCAGTACTTC
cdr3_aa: CASSMTGETSYEQYF

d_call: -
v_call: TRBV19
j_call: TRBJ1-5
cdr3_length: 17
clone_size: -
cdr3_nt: TGTGCCAGTAGTCAATATCCGGCCCGGGAGGGCAATCAGCCCCAGCATTTT
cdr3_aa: CASSQYPAREGNQPQHF

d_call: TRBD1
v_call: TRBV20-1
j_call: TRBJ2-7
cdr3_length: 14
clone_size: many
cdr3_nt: TGCAGTGCCAACCGGGACAGCCTATCCTACGAGCAGTACTTC
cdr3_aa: CSANRDSLSYEQYF

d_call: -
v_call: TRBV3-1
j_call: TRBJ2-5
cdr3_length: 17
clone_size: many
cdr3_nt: TGTGCCAGCAGCCAAGGGGATCGGCGGGGCCATGGAGAGACCCAGTACTTC
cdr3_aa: CASSQGDRRGHGETQYF

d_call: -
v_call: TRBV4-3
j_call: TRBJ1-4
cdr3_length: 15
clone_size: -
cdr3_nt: TGCGCCAGCAGCCAAGATCCCGGGGATCCCGAAAAACTGTTTTTT
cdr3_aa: CASSQDPGDPEKLFF

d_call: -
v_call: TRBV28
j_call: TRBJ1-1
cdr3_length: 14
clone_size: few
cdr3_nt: TGTGCCAGCAGTAGTCTAGAGGATATCCCTGAAGCTTTCTTT
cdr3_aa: CASSSLEDIPEAFF

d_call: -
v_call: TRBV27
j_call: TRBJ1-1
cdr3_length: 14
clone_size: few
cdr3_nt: TGTGCCAGCAGTTTATGGCAGGCGAACACTGAAGCTTTCTTT
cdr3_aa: CASSLWQANTEAFF

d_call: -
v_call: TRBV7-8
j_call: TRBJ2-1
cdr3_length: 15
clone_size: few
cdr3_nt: TGTGCCAGCAGCCCCCACCGTTCGTCCTACAATGAGCAGTTCTTC
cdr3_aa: CASSPHRSSYNEQFF

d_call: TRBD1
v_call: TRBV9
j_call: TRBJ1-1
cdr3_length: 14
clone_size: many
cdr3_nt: TGTGCCAGCAGCGGCACAGGGGCGAACACTGAAGCTTTCTTT
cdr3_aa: CASSGTGANTEAFF

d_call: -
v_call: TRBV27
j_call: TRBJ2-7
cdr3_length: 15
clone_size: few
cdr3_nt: TGTGCCAGTCTCAAACCCGGGACCGGGGGTTACGAGCAGTACTTC
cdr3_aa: CASLKPGTGGYEQYF

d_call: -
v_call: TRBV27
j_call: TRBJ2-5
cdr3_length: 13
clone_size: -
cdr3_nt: TGTGCCAGCAGTTTCAGGAGGCAAGAGACCCAGTACTTC
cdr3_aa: CASSFRRQETQYF

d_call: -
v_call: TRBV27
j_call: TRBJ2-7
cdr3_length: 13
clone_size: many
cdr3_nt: TGTGCCAGCAGTTCCCTCGAAGAGTACGAGCAGTACTTC
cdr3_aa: CASSSLEEYEQYF

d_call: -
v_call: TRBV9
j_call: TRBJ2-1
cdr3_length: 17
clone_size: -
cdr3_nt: TGTGCCAGCAGCGTAGTAAGCGATCTGGGGGACAACAATGAGCAGTTCTTC
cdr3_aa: CASSVVSDLGDNNEQFF

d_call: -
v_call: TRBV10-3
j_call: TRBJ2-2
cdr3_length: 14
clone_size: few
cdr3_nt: TGTGCCACCTTAGCCCCTTTTTCGAGCGGGGAGCTGTTTTTT
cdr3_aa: CATLAPFSSGELFF